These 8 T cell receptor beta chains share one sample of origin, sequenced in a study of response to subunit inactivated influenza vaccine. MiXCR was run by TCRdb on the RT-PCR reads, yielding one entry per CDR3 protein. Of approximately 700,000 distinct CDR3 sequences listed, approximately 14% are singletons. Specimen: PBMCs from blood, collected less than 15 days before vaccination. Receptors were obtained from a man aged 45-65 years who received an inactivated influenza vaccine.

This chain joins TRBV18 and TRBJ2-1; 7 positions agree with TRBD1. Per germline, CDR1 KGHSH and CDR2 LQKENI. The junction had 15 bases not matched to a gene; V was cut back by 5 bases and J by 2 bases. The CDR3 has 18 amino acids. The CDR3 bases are TGTGCCAGCTCATCGAGGGGGCGCGGTGGGAGTGCCTACAATGAGCAGTTCTTC. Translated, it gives CASSSRGRGGSAYNEQFF.

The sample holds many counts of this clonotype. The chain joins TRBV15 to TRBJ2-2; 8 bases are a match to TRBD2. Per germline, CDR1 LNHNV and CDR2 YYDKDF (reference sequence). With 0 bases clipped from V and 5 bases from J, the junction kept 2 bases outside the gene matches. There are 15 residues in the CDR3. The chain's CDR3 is CATSRERGATGELFF. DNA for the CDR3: TGTGCCACCAGCAGAGAGCGGGGGGCTACCGGGGAGCTGTTTTTT.

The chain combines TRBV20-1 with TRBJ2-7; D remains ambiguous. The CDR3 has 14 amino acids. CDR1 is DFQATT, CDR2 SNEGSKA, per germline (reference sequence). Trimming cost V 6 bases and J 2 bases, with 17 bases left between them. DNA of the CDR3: TGCAGTGCCCGAATCCTCGGCAGCACCTACGAGCAGTACTTC. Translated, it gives CSARILGSTYEQYF.

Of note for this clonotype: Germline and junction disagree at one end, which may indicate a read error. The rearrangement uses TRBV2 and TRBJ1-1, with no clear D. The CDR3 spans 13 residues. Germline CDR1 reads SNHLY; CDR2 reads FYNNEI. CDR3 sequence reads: CACRGRLNTEAFF. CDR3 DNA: TGTGCCTGCAGAGGCAGATTGAACACTGAAGCTTTCTTT.

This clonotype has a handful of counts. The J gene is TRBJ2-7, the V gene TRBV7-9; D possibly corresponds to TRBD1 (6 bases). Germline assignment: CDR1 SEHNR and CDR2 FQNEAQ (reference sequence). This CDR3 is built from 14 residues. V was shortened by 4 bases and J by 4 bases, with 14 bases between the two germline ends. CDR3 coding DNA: TGTGCCAGCAGCTCCTCGGTGGGGACATACGAGCAGTACTTC. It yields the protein CASSSSVGTYEQYF.

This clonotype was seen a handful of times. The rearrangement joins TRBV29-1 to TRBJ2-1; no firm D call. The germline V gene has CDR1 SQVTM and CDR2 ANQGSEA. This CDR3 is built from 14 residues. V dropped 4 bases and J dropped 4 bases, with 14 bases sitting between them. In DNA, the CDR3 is TGCAGCGTTGTAAAAAGCACCCAATACAATGAGCAGTTCTTC. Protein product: CSVVKSTQYNEQFF.

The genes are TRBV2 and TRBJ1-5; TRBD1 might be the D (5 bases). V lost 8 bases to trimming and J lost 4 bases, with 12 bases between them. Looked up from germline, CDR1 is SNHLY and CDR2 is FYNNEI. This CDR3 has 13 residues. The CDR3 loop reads CASGDGPNQPQHF. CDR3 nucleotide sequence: TGTGCCAGCGGGGACGGTCCTAATCAGCCCCAGCATTTT.

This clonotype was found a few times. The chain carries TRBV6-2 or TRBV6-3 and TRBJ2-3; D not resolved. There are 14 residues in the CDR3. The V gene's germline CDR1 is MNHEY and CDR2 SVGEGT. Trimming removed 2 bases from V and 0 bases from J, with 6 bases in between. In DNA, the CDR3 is TGTGCCAGCAGTTACATATTTAGCACAGATACGCAGTATTTT. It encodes CASSYIFSTDTQYF.